The 10 T cell receptor beta chains given below trace back to one sample, sequenced in a study of cytomegalovirus exposure and HLA in healthy donors. The PCR ran on 60 Vbeta and 13 Jbeta primers. Method: immunoSEQ multiplex PCR; TCRdb's copy keeps in-frame clones and lacks some. The sample consists of about 200,000 clones, around 77% of them appearing once. The sequenced sample was PBMCs. The receptors were gathered from a man between 25 and 39 years old in good health and CMV-seronegative.

The chain employs TRBV21-1 and TRBJ2-1; TRBD1 reflects the table's D call only, with no check against the DNA. TRBV21-1 corresponds to a pseudogene. The CDR3 spans 15 residues. CDR3 DNA: TGTGCCAGCAGCCGTCCGGGACAGAACTACAATGAGCAGTTCTTC. Protein: CASSRPGQNYNEQFF.

The V and J genes are TRBV29-1 and TRBJ2-6; D might be TRBD1 (6 bases). Trimming took off 3 bases at V and 0 bases at J, with 9 bases between the two ends. This CDR3 has 15 residues. Germline V lookup: CDR1 SQVTM, CDR2 ANQGSEA. CDR3 nucleotide sequence: TGCAGCGTTGAGCTACAGGGCTCTGGGGCCAACGTCCTGACTTTC. It specifies CSVELQGSGANVLTF. Variable domain in full (rest from reference TRBV29-1 and TRBJ2-6): SAVISQKPSRDICQRGTSLTIQCQVDSQVTMMFWYRQQPGQSLTLIATANQGSEATYESGFVIDKFPISRPNLTFSTLTVSNMSPEDSSIYLCSVELQGSGANVLTFGAGSRLTVL.

The chain has TRBV18 and TRBJ1-2; D is perhaps TRBD1 (5 bases). The germline V gene encodes CDR1 KGHSH and CDR2 LQKENI. The CDR3 totals 15 residues. The ends were cut back, 1 base at V and 1 base at J, with 10 bases in the middle. Here the CDR3 DNA reads TGTGCCAGCTCACCACTGACAGAGGTTAACTATGGCTACACCTTC. Its protein is CASSPLTEVNYGYTF.

In its sample, this clone was seen a few times. The V and J genes are TRBV11-2 and TRBJ2-2; D remains unclear. Trimming stripped 5 bases from V and 10 bases from J, with 11 bases between. The CDR3 runs to 12 residues. CDR1 is SGHAT, CDR2 FQNNGV, per germline. The CDR3 here is CASSRHRLELFF. For the CDR3, the DNA is TGTGCCAGCAGCCGACATCGGTTGGAGCTGTTTTTT.

This clone was counted a few times. The V and J genes are TRBV6-4 and TRBJ2-3, with D maybe TRBD1 (7 bases). V was trimmed by 0 bases and J by 5 bases, leaving 12 bases between them. CDR3 length equals 15 residues. Per the germline V gene, CDR1 is MRHNA and CDR2 is SNTAGT. The CDR3 DNA is TGTGCCAGCAGTGACTCCGGGACAGCGGGAGATACGCAGTATTTT. As protein: CASSDSGTAGDTQYF.

This clone is a singleton in its sample. The gene calls are TRBV27 and TRBJ2-1; D call uncertain. The ends were cut back, 6 bases at V and 13 bases at J, with 22 bases in the middle. The CDR3 totals 14 residues. Germline-derived CDR1 and CDR2 are MNHEY and SMNVEV (reference sequence). The CDR3 region has the DNA TGTGCCAGCAGCCCCCGTATAGCCGCCCTTTCCCAGTTCTTC. Translating gives CASSPRIAALSQFF.

This clone was detected only once. The chain couples TRBV7-2 to TRBJ2-2; possible D gene TRBD2, 6 bases. Germline loops: CDR1 SGHTA, CDR2 FQGNSA. Trimming cost V 0 bases and J 1 base, with 12 bases left between them. The CDR3 has 17 amino acids. The CDR3: CASSLAAGLKNTGELFF. The CDR3 DNA reads TGTGCCAGCAGCTTAGCTGCGGGGTTGAAGAACACCGGGGAGCTGTTTTTT.

The chain employs TRBV9 and TRBJ2-3, with D unclear. Per germline, CDR1 SGDLS and CDR2 YYNGEE. Trimming left V 0 bases short and J 1 base short, with 9 bases between. The CDR3 has 15 residues. The CDR3: CASSVAVTGTDTQYF. The CDR3 coding sequence is TGTGCCAGCAGCGTAGCGGTCACTGGCACAGATACGCAGTATTTT.

The chain couples TRBV10-2 to TRBJ2-1, with 8 bases fitting TRBD1. CDR3 size: 14 residues. The V gene end was trimmed by 5 bases and the J gene end by 8 bases; junction bases not matched to a gene: 8. CDR1 WSHSY and CDR2 SAAADI come from the germline V gene. For the CDR3, the DNA is TGCGCCAGCAGTTCCCTGGGGGGACAGGATGAGCAGTTCTTC. This translates into CASSSLGGQDEQFF.

The CDR3 coding sequence is TGTGCCATCAACCCGGGACTAGCGGATTACAATGAGCAGTTCTTC. Protein sequence: CAINPGLADYNEQFF. The chain is built from TRBV10-3 and TRBJ2-1; 11 bases map to TRBD2. The CDR3 consists of 15 residues. Germline V gene sequence: CDR1 ENHRY, CDR2 SYGVKD. Trimming at V came to 7 bases and at J to 4 bases, leaving 6 bases not matched to a gene.